Listed below are T cell receptor beta chains from one sample, sequenced in a study of blood T cell repertoires in COVID-19. Profiling relied on immunoSEQ multiplex PCR, and the TCRdb table lists in-frame clones only, not all of them. Of more than 70,000 clones in the sample, 70% to 80% are singletons; the top ten hold approximately 24%. The sequenced material came from peripheral blood. These receptors were obtained from a human donor in a cohort sampled during active COVID-19. Each CDR3 is given with its conserved first and last residue. Fields, in order: CDR3 protein, CDR3 DNA, V gene, clone size, J gene, D gene. A D gene is named only where the DNA matches it firmly. Rows give clone size only sometimes, using once, few, many, or a class for an expanded clone.

CDR3aa: CASSLGDRARNTEAFF
CDR3nt: TGTGCCAGCAGCTTGGGGGACAGGGCGCGGAACACTGAAGCTTTCTTT
v_gene: TRBV5-4
abundance: NA
j_gene: TRBJ1-1
d_gene: TRBD1

CDR3aa: CASSPGQGGFVETQYF
CDR3nt: TGCGCCAGCAGCCCCGGACAGGGGGGTTTTGTGGAGACCCAGTACTTC
v_gene: TRBV4-1
abundance: NA
j_gene: TRBJ2-5
d_gene: TRBD1

CDR3aa: CASSQGQGGGETQYF
CDR3nt: TGCGCCAGCAGCCAGGGACAGGGGGGGGGAGAGACCCAGTACTTC
v_gene: TRBV4-1
abundance: NA
j_gene: TRBJ2-5
d_gene: TRBD1

CDR3aa: CASTQGHPSSYNEQFF
CDR3nt: TGTGCCAGCACCCAGGGACACCCAAGCTCCTACAATGAGCAGTTCTTC
v_gene: TRBV7-2
abundance: NA
j_gene: TRBJ2-1
d_gene: NA

CDR3aa: CASSTTGQISYEQYF
CDR3nt: TGCGCCAGCAGCACCACCGGACAGATATCCTACGAGCAGTACTTC
v_gene: TRBV5-1
abundance: NA
j_gene: TRBJ2-7
d_gene: NA

CDR3aa: CASSVATAGVGGNEQFF
CDR3nt: TGTGCCAGCAGCGTAGCTACGGCGGGAGTTGGTGGGAATGAGCAGTTCTTC
v_gene: TRBV9
abundance: NA
j_gene: TRBJ2-1
d_gene: TRBD2

CDR3aa: CASSLSGRSTDTQYF
CDR3nt: TGCGCCAGCAGCTTAAGCGGGAGGAGCACAGATACGCAGTATTTT
v_gene: TRBV5-1
abundance: NA
j_gene: TRBJ2-3
d_gene: TRBD2

CDR3aa: CASSPQDPAGNQPQHF
CDR3nt: TGTGCCAGCAGTCCTCAGGACCCAGCGGGCAATCAGCCCCAGCATTTT
v_gene: TRBV27
abundance: few
j_gene: TRBJ1-5
d_gene: NA

CDR3aa: CASSPGQGWTGELFF
CDR3nt: TGCGCCAGCAGCCCGGGACAGGGGTGGACCGGGGAGCTGTTTTTT
v_gene: TRBV5-1
abundance: NA
j_gene: TRBJ2-2
d_gene: TRBD1

CDR3aa: CASANTSGTRGEQFF
CDR3nt: TGTGCCAGCGCCAACACTAGCGGGACACGGGGTGAGCAGTTCTTC
v_gene: TRBV6-7
abundance: NA
j_gene: TRBJ2-1
d_gene: TRBD2

CDR3aa: CASSSPTVDTQYF
CDR3nt: TGTGCCAGCTCATCCCCGACTGTGGATACGCAGTATTTT
v_gene: TRBV18
abundance: once
j_gene: TRBJ2-3
d_gene: NA

CDR3aa: CASSLARQGSTYQETQYF
CDR3nt: TGTGCCAGCAGCTTGGCCAGACAGGGGTCAACGTACCAAGAGACCCAGTACTTC
v_gene: TRBV5-6
abundance: NA
j_gene: TRBJ2-5
d_gene: TRBD1

CDR3aa: CASSRDRRNEQYF
CDR3nt: TGTGCCAGTAGCCGGGACAGGCGCAACGAGCAGTACTTC
v_gene: TRBV15
abundance: once
j_gene: TRBJ2-7
d_gene: TRBD1

CDR3aa: CASSLPSAGTYEQYF
CDR3nt: TGTGCCAGCAGCCTCCCTAGCGCGGGCACCTACGAGCAGTACTTC
v_gene: TRBV7-9
abundance: NA
j_gene: TRBJ2-7
d_gene: NA

CDR3aa: CASSPLGGLDTGELFF
CDR3nt: TGTGCCAGTAGTCCCCTCGGGGGGCTTGACACCGGGGAGCTGTTTTTT
v_gene: TRBV19
abundance: many
j_gene: TRBJ2-2
d_gene: NA

CDR3aa: CASSLKGTGVNSPLHF
CDR3nt: TGTGCCAGCAGCTTGAAGGGGACAGGGGTTAATTCACCCCTCCACTTT
v_gene: TRBV11-2
abundance: few
j_gene: TRBJ1-6
d_gene: TRBD1

CDR3aa: CASSMGTGCHEQYF
CDR3nt: TGTGCCAGCAGCATGGGGACAGGGTGCCACGAGCAGTACTTC
v_gene: TRBV5-7
abundance: NA
j_gene: TRBJ2-7
d_gene: TRBD1

CDR3aa: CASSWRQAGKTQYF
CDR3nt: TGTGCCAGCAGCTGGCGCCAGGCAGGGAAGACCCAGTACTTC
v_gene: TRBV27
abundance: many
j_gene: TRBJ2-5
d_gene: NA

CDR3aa: CATSAVREGHETQYF
CDR3nt: TGTGCCACCAGTGCGGTGCGGGAGGGCCATGAGACCCAGTACTTC
v_gene: TRBV24-1
abundance: NA
j_gene: TRBJ2-5
d_gene: TRBD2

CDR3aa: CAWTHLAGANYNEQFF
CDR3nt: TGTGCCTGGACACATCTAGCGGGAGCTAACTACAATGAGCAGTTCTTC
v_gene: TRBV30
abundance: NA
j_gene: TRBJ2-1
d_gene: TRBD2

CDR3aa: CASSLVGGFDEKLFF
CDR3nt: TGTGCCAGCAGCTTAGTTGGGGGGTTTGATGAAAAACTGTTTTTT
v_gene: TRBV7-8
abundance: NA
j_gene: TRBJ1-4
d_gene: NA

CDR3aa: CASSQDPGGRLNTEAFF
CDR3nt: TGCGCCAGCAGCCAAGATCCGGGGGGACGTCTGAACACTGAAGCTTTCTTT
v_gene: TRBV4-1
abundance: NA
j_gene: TRBJ1-1
d_gene: NA

CDR3aa: CAWSKGQGTYEQYF
CDR3nt: TGTGCCTGGAGTAAGGGACAGGGGACCTACGAGCAGTACTTC
v_gene: TRBV30
abundance: NA
j_gene: TRBJ2-7
d_gene: TRBD1

CDR3aa: CASSPVTGQTYQAQHF
CDR3nt: TGTGCCAGCTCACCAGTTACGGGACAGACATACCAAGCCCAGCATTTT
v_gene: TRBV18
abundance: once
j_gene: TRBJ1-5
d_gene: TRBD1

CDR3aa: CAIPLREGTGELFF
CDR3nt: TGTGCCATCCCCCTGCGGGAAGGAACCGGGGAGCTGTTTTTT
v_gene: TRBV6-6
abundance: NA
j_gene: TRBJ2-2
d_gene: NA

CDR3aa: CASSLEATGLGQYF
CDR3nt: TGTGCCAGCAGCTTAGAGGCGACCGGGTTGGGGCAGTACTTC
v_gene: TRBV7-9
abundance: NA
j_gene: TRBJ2-7
d_gene: NA

CDR3aa: CASSPPMFGLFGTQYF
CDR3nt: TGTGCCAGCTCACCACCGATGTTCGGGTTGTTTGGTACGCAGTATTTT
v_gene: TRBV18
abundance: once
j_gene: TRBJ2-3
d_gene: NA

CDR3aa: CASSYPSGSGSYNEQFF
CDR3nt: TGTGCCAGCAGTTACCCATCGGGTAGCGGGAGCTACAATGAGCAGTTCTTC
v_gene: TRBV6-2/TRBV6-3
abundance: NA
j_gene: TRBJ2-1
d_gene: TRBD2

CDR3aa: CASSGTSGETQYF
CDR3nt: TGTGCCAGCTCAGGGACTAGTGGGGAGACCCAGTACTTC
v_gene: TRBV18
abundance: NA
j_gene: TRBJ2-5
d_gene: TRBD2

CDR3aa: CASSSRGLETQYF
CDR3nt: TGTGCCAGCAGTTCCAGGGGGCTGGAGACCCAGTACTTC
v_gene: TRBV28
abundance: NA
j_gene: TRBJ2-5
d_gene: TRBD1

CDR3aa: CATSREGAGQYTQYF
CDR3nt: TGTGCCACCAGCAGAGAGGGGGCAGGCCAATATACGCAGTATTTT
v_gene: TRBV15
abundance: NA
j_gene: TRBJ2-3
d_gene: NA

CDR3aa: CASSFILAEIYNEQFF
CDR3nt: TGCGCCAGCAGCTTTATACTAGCGGAGATTTACAATGAGCAGTTCTTC
v_gene: TRBV5-1
abundance: many
j_gene: TRBJ2-1
d_gene: TRBD2

CDR3aa: CASRTGGGYEQYF
CDR3nt: TGTGCCAGCCGGACAGGGGGCGGATACGAGCAGTACTTC
v_gene: TRBV27
abundance: NA
j_gene: TRBJ2-7
d_gene: TRBD1

CDR3aa: CASSLAGELFF
CDR3nt: TGTGCCAGCAGCCTCGCGGGGGAGCTGTTTTTT
v_gene: TRBV7-8
abundance: few
j_gene: TRBJ2-2
d_gene: NA

CDR3aa: CASSFGDRNYEQYF
CDR3nt: TGCGCCAGCAGCTTCGGGGACAGAAACTACGAGCAGTACTTC
v_gene: TRBV5-1
abundance: NA
j_gene: TRBJ2-7
d_gene: TRBD1

CDR3aa: CASSIVAQPNTEAFF
CDR3nt: TGTGCCAGTAGTATAGTCGCACAGCCGAACACTGAAGCTTTCTTT
v_gene: TRBV19
abundance: NA
j_gene: TRBJ1-1
d_gene: NA

CDR3aa: CASSLERNTEAFF
CDR3nt: TGTGCCAGCAGCTTAGAGCGTAACACTGAAGCTTTCTTT
v_gene: TRBV11-3
abundance: many
j_gene: TRBJ1-1
d_gene: NA

CDR3aa: CASSLSAGRASYEQYF
CDR3nt: TGTGCCAGCAGTTTATCCGCCGGGAGGGCCTCCTACGAGCAGTACTTC
v_gene: TRBV27
abundance: NA
j_gene: TRBJ2-7
d_gene: TRBD2

CDR3aa: CASSQGPIGAYGYTF
CDR3nt: TGTGCCAGCAGCCAAGGACCAATTGGGGCCTATGGCTACACCTTC
v_gene: TRBV4-2
abundance: NA
j_gene: TRBJ1-2
d_gene: NA

CDR3aa: CASSPTDSPLHF
CDR3nt: TGTGCCAGCAGCCCGACAGATTCACCCCTCCACTTT
v_gene: TRBV12-3/TRBV12-4
abundance: NA
j_gene: TRBJ1-6
d_gene: NA

CDR3aa: CASLTRLAGGGYYEQYF
CDR3nt: TGTGCCAGCTTAACGAGGCTAGCGGGAGGGGGGTACTACGAGCAGTACTTC
v_gene: TRBV28
abundance: NA
j_gene: TRBJ2-7
d_gene: TRBD2

CDR3aa: CASSRTGNTEAFF
CDR3nt: TGCGCCAGCAGCCGGACAGGAAACACTGAAGCTTTCTTT
v_gene: TRBV10-2
abundance: NA
j_gene: TRBJ1-1
d_gene: TRBD1

CDR3aa: CASSEQVNQPQHF
CDR3nt: TGTGCCAGCAGTGAGCAGGTCAATCAGCCCCAGCATTTT
v_gene: TRBV6-1
abundance: NA
j_gene: TRBJ1-5
d_gene: NA

CDR3aa: CASSLTGQGVQRPQHF
CDR3nt: TGTGCCAGCAGCTTAACGGGACAGGGGGTTCAACGGCCCCAGCATTTT
v_gene: TRBV7-3
abundance: NA
j_gene: TRBJ1-5
d_gene: TRBD1

CDR3aa: CASSLGGYNEQFF
CDR3nt: TGTGCCAGCTCACTGGGGGGGTACAATGAGCAGTTCTTC
v_gene: TRBV18
abundance: NA
j_gene: TRBJ2-1
d_gene: TRBD2

CDR3aa: CASSIGTSGTNNEQFF
CDR3nt: TGTGCCAGTAGTATCGGGACTAGCGGGACGAACAATGAGCAGTTCTTC
v_gene: TRBV19
abundance: NA
j_gene: TRBJ2-1
d_gene: TRBD2

CDR3aa: CASSLEAGSSAEHF
CDR3nt: TGTGCCAGCAGCTTGGAGGCGGGCAGTTCCGCGGAGCACTTC
v_gene: TRBV5-6
abundance: NA
j_gene: TRBJ1-2
d_gene: NA